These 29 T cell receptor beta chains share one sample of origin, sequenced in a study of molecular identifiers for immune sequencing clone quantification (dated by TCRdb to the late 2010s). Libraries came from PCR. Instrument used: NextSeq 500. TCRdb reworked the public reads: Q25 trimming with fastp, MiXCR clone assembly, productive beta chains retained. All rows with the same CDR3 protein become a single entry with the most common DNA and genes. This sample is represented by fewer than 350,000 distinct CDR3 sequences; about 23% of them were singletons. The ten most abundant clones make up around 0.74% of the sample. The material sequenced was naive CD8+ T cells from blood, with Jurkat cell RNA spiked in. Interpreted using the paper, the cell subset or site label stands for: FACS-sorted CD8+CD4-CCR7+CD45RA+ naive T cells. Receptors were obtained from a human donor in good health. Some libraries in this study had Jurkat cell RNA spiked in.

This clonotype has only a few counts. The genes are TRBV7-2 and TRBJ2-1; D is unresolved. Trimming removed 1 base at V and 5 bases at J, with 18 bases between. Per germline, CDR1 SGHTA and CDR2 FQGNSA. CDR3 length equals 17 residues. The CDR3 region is CASSLVFSGRLDNEQFF. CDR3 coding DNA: TGTGCCAGCAGCTTAGTTTTTTCAGGTAGGTTGGACAATGAGCAGTTCTTC.

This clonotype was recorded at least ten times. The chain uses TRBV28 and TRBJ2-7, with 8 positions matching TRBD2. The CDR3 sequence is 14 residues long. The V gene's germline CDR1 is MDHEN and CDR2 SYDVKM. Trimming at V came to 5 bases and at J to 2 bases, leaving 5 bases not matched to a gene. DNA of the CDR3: TGTGCCAGCAGTCCGATAGCGGGGCCCTACGAGCAGTACTTC. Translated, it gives CASSPIAGPYEQYF.

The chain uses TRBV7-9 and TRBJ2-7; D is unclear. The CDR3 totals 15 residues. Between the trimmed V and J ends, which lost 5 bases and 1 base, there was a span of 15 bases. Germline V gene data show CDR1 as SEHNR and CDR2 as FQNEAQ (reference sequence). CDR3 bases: TGTGCCAGCAGCCCCTGGCACGGCAGGTCCTACGAGCAGTACTTC. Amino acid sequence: CASSPWHGRSYEQYF. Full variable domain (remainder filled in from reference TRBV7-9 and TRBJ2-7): DTGVSQNPRHKITKRGQNVTFRCDPISEHNRLYWYRQTLGQGPEFLTYFQNEAQLEKSRLLSDRFSAERPKGSFSTLEIQRTEQGDSAMYLCASSPWHGRSYEQYFGPGTRLTVT.

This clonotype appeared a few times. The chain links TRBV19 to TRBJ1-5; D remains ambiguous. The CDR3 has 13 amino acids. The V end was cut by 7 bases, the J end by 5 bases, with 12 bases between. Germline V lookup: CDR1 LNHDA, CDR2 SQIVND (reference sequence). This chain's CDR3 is CASTPGFYQPQHF. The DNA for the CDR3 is TGTGCCAGTACACCGGGGTTTTATCAGCCCCAGCATTTT.

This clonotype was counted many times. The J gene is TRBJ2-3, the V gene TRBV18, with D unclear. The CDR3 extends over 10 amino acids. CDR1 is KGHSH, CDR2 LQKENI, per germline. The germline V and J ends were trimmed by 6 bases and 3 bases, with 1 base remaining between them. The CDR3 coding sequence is TGTGCCAGCTCGACAGATACGCAGTATTTT. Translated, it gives CASSTDTQYF.

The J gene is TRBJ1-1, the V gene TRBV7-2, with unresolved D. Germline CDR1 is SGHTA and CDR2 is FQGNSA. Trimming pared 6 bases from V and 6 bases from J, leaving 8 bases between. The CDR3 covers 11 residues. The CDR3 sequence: CASSLNPEAFF. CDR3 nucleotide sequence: TGTGCCAGCAGTCTTAACCCTGAAGCTTTCTTT.

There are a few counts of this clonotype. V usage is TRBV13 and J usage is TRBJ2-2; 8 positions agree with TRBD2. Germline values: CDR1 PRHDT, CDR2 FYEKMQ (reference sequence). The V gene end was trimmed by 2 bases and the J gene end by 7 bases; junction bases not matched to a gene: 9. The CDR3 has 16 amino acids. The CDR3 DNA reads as TGTGCCAGCAGCTTACGCGAGCGGGAGATGGGCGGGGAGCTGTTTTTT. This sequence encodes CASSLREREMGGELFF.

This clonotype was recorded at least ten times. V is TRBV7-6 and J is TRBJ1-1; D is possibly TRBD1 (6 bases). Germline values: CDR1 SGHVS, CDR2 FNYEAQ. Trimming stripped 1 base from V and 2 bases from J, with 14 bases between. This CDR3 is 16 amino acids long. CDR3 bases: TGTGCCAGCAGCTTAGTTCCAGGGGAGGGAAACACTGAAGCTTTCTTT. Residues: CASSLVPGEGNTEAFF.

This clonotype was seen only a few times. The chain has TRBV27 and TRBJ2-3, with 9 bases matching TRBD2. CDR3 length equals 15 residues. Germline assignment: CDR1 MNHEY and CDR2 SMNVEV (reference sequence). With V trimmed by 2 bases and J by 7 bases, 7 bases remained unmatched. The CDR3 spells CASSLLPSGINTQYF. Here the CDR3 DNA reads TGTGCCAGCAGTTTACTCCCTAGCGGGATAAATACGCAGTATTTT.

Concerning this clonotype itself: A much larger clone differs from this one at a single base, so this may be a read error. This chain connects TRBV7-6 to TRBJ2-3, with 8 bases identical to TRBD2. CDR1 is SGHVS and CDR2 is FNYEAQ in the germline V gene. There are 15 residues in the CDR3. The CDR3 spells CASSSLGLDTDMQYF. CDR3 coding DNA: TGTGCCAGCAGCTCCCTGGGACTAGATACAGATATGCAGTATTTT.

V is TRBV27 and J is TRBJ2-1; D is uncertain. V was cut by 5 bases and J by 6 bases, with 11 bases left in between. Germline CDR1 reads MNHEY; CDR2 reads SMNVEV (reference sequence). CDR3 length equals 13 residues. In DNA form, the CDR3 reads TGTGCCAGCAGTCCCCTGCCAACCAATGAGCAGTTCTTC. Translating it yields CASSPLPTNEQFF.

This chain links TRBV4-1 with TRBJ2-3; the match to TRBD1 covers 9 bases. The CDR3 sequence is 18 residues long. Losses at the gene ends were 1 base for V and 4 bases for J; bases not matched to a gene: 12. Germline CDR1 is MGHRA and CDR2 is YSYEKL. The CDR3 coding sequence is TGCGCCAGCAGCCAAGGCCGCCGGGGACAGGGTGGGGCAGATACGCAGTATTTT. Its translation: CASSQGRRGQGGADTQYF.

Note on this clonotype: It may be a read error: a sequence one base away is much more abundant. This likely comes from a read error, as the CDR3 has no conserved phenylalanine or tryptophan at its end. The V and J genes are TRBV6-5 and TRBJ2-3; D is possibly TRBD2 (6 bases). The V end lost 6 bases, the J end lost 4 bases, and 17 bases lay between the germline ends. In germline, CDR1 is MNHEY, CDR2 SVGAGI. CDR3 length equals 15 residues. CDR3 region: CASSTITLAPDTQYS. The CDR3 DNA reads TGTGCCAGCAGCACGATAACACTAGCTCCAGATACGCAGTATTCT.

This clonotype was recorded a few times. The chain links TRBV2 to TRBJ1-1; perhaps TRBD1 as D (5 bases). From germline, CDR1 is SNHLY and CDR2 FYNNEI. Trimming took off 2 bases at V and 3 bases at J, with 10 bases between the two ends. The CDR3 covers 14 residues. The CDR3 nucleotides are TGTGCCAGCAGTGAAATAGTGGGGGACACTGAAGCTTTCTTT. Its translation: CASSEIVGDTEAFF.

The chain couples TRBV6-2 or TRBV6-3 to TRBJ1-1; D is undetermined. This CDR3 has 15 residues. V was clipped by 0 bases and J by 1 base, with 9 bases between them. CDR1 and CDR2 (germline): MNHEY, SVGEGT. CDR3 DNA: TGTGCCAGCAGTTACTCCCTTAGCGGGAACACTGAAGCTTTCTTT. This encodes CASSYSLSGNTEAFF.

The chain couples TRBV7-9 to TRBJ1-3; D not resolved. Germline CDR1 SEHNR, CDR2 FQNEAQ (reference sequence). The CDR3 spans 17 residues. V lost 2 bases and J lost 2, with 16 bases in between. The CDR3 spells CASSLLGSAKPGNTIYF. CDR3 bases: TGTGCCAGCAGCTTATTGGGATCCGCAAAGCCTGGAAACACCATATATTTT. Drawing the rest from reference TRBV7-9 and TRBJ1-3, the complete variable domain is DTGVSQNPRHKITKRGQNVTFRCDPISEHNRLYWYRQTLGQGPEFLTYFQNEAQLEKSRLLSDRFSAERPKGSFSTLEIQRTEQGDSAMYLCASSLLGSAKPGNTIYFGEGSWLTVV.

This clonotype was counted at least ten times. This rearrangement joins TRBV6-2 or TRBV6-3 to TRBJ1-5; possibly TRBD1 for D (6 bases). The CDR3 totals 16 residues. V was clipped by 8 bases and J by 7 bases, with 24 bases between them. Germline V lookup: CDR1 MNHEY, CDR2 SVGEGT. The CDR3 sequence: CASGTRKSGARQPQHF. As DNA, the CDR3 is TGTGCCAGCGGCACGAGGAAGTCAGGGGCAAGACAGCCCCAGCATTTT.

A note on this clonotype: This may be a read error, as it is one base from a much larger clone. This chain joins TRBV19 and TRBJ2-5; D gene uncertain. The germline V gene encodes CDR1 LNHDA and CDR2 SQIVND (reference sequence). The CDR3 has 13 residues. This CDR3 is CAGSIATSRSQYF. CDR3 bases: TGTGCCGGTAGTATTGCTACCTCCCGGTCCCAGTACTTC.

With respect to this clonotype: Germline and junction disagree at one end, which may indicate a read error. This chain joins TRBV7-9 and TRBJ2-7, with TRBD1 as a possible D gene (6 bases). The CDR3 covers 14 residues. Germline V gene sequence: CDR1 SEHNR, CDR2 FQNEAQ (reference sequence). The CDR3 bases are TGTGCCAGCAGCTTAGCTGTGGGGGCGTACGAGCGGTACTTC. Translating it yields CASSLAVGAYERYF.

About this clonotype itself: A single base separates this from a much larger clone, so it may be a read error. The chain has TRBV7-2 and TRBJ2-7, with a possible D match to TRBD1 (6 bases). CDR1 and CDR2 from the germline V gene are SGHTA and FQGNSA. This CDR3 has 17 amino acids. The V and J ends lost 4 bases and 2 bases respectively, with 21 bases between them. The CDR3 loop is CASSSRQDRPKTYEQYF. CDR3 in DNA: TGTGCCAGCAGCTCCCGACAGGACCGCCCGAAAACCTACGAGCAGTACTTC. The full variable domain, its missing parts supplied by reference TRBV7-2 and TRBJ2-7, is GAGVSQSPSNKVTEKGKDVELRCDPISGHTALYWYRQSLGQGLEFLIYFQGNSAPDKSGLPSDRFSAERTGGSVSTLTIQRTQQEDSAVYLCASSSRQDRPKTYEQYFGPGTRLTVT.

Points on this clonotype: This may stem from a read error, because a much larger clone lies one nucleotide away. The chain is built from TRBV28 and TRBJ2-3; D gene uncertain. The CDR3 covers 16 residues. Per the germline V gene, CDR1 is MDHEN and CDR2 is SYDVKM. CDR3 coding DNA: TGTACCAGCAGTTTACCCAGGACCAAAATCACAGATACGCAGTATTTT. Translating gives CTSSLPRTKITDTQYF.

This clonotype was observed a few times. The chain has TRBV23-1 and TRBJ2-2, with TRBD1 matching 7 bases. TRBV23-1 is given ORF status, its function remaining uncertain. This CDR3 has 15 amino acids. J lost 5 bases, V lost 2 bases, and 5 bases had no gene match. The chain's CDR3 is CASSQGQGETGELFF. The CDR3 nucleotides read TGCGCCAGCAGTCAAGGGCAGGGGGAAACCGGGGAGCTGTTTTTT.

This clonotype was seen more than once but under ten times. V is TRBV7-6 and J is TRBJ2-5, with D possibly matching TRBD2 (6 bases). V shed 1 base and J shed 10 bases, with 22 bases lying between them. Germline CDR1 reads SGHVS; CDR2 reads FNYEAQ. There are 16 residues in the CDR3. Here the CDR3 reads CASSLVPTYGGYDQYF. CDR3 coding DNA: TGTGCCAGCAGCTTAGTCCCGACCTACGGAGGGTACGACCAGTACTTC.

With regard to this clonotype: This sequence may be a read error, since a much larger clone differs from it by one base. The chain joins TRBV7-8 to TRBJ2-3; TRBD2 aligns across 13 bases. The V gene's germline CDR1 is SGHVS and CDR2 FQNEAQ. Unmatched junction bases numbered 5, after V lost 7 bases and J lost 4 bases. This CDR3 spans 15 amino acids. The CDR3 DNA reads TGTGCCAGCATGTTGGGACTAGCGGGACCAGATACGCAGTATTTT. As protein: CASMLGLAGPDTQYF.

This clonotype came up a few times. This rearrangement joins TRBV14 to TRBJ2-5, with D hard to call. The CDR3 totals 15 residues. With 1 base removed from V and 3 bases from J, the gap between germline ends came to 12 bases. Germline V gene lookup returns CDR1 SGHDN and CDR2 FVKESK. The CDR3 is CASSQGSPPKETQYF. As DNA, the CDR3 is TGTGCCAGCAGCCAAGGGTCACCCCCTAAAGAGACCCAGTACTTC.

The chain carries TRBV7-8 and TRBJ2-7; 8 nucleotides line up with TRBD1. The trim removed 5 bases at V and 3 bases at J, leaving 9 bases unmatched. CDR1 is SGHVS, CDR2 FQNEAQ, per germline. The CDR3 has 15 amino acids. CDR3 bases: TGTGCCAGCAGCGGGGGGACAGGAGGGGGCTACGAGCAGTACTTC. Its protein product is CASSGGTGGGYEQYF.

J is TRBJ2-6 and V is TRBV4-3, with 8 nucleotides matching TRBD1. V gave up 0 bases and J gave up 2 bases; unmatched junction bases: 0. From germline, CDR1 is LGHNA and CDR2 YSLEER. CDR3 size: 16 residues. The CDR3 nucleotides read TGCGCCAGCAGCCAAGACAGGGGGCCTGGGGCCAACGTCCTGACTTTC. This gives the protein CASSQDRGPGANVLTF.

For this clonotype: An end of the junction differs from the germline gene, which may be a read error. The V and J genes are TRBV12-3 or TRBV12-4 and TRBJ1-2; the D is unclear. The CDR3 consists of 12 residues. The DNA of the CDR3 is TGTGCCTGCAGTTTAGGATCTTATGGCTACACCTTC. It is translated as CACSLGSYGYTF.

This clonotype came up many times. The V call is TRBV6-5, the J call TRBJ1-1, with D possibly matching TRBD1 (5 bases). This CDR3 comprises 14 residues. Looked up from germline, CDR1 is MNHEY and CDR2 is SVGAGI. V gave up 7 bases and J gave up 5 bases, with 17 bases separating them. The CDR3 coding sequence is TGTGCCAGCACCACCCAGGCAGGGCAGACTGAAGCTTTCTTT. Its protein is CASTTQAGQTEAFF.